A selection of T cell receptor beta chains follows, all from one sample in a study of cytomegalovirus exposure and HLA in healthy donors. Profiled with immunoSEQ multiplex PCR; TCRdb holds only in-frame clones, not every one. The top ten clones hold around 1.1% of a sample with about 120,000 clones, roughly nine tenths of them seen once. Input material: PBMCs. These receptors all come from a woman in her late teens or twenties in good health and CMV-seronegative. The CDR3 runs from the conserved cysteine through the conserved F or W. The order of the fields is clone size, D gene, V gene, J gene, CDR3 protein, CDR3 DNA. A D gene is named only where the DNA matches it firmly. Size tells how often a clone was seen (once, few, many) or the class of an expanded clone, and some rows leave it out.

size: .; D: .; V: TRBV7-2; J: TRBJ1-1; CDR3: CASSLVSPPDTEAFF; DNA: TGTGCCAGCAGCTTAGTTTCCCCGCCGGACACTGAAGCTTTCTTT
size: .; D: TRBD2; V: TRBV5-1; J: TRBJ2-1; CDR3: CASSPGLAFVNEQFF; DNA: TGCGCCAGCAGCCCAGGACTAGCTTTCGTTAATGAGCAGTTCTTC
size: .; D: TRBD2; V: TRBV29-1; J: TRBJ2-1; CDR3: CSVDRREGPDNEQFF; DNA: TGCAGCGTTGATAGGCGGGAGGGGCCAGACAATGAGCAGTTCTTC
size: once; D: .; V: TRBV7-6; J: TRBJ1-1; CDR3: CASSGRGTEAFF; DNA: TGTGCCAGCAGCGGGAGGGGCACTGAAGCTTTCTTT
size: .; D: TRBD1; V: TRBV2; J: TRBJ1-5; CDR3: CASSAGTGSNQPQHF; DNA: TGTGCCAGCAGTGCGGGGACAGGGAGCAATCAGCCCCAGCATTTT
size: .; D: .; V: TRBV6-4; J: TRBJ2-2; CDR3: CASSPLTTRNTGELFF; DNA: TGTGCCAGCAGTCCCCTGACAACACGGAACACCGGGGAGCTGTTTTTT
size: .; D: .; V: TRBV6-4; J: TRBJ2-3; CDR3: CASSEPGGATDTQYF; DNA: TGTGCCAGCAGTGAGCCGGGGGGCGCCACAGATACGCAGTATTTT
size: .; D: .; V: TRBV2; J: TRBJ1-5; CDR3: CASSEGTAGNQPQHF; DNA: TGTGCCAGCAGTGAAGGTACCGCGGGGAATCAGCCCCAGCATTTT
size: .; D: .; V: TRBV28; J: TRBJ1-1; CDR3: CASSLRQPGYAEAFF; DNA: TGTGCCAGCAGTTTACGGCAGCCCGGGTATGCTGAAGCTTTCTTT
size: .; D: .; V: TRBV27; J: TRBJ2-1; CDR3: CASTLDGSYNEQFF; DNA: TGTGCCAGCACCTTGGACGGGAGCTACAATGAGCAGTTCTTC
size: few; D: .; V: TRBV30; J: TRBJ1-1; CDR3: CAWSQGHDMNTEAFF; DNA: TGTGCCTGGAGTCAGGGACACGACATGAACACTGAAGCTTTCTTT
size: .; D: .; V: TRBV2; J: TRBJ1-4; CDR3: CASSEAGPVKQLFF; DNA: TGTGCCAGCAGTGAGGCGGGGCCGGTGAAGCAACTGTTTTTT
size: .; D: .; V: TRBV27; J: TRBJ1-5; CDR3: CASSLKGPGNIGNQPQHF; DNA: TGTGCCAGCAGTTTAAAAGGGCCGGGGAATATTGGCAATCAGCCCCAGCATTTT
size: few; D: .; V: TRBV27; J: TRBJ2-7; CDR3: CASGAGHEQYF; DNA: TGTGCCAGCGGGGCAGGTCACGAGCAGTACTTC
size: .; D: .; V: TRBV9; J: TRBJ2-3; CDR3: CASSVDGVSTDTQYF; DNA: TGTGCCAGCAGCGTAGACGGGGTTAGCACAGATACGCAGTATTTT
size: .; D: .; V: TRBV18; J: TRBJ1-3; CDR3: CASSPPGAGSGNTIYF; DNA: TGTGCCAGCTCACCCCCAGGTGCAGGATCTGGAAACACCATATATTTT
size: .; D: .; V: TRBV28; J: TRBJ1-1; CDR3: CASSTGFTEAFF; DNA: TGTGCCAGCAGTACAGGGTTCACTGAAGCTTTCTTT
size: .; D: .; V: TRBV9; J: TRBJ1-3; CDR3: CASSARGLGNTIYF; DNA: TGTGCCAGCAGCGCCAGAGGGCTTGGAAACACCATATATTTT
size: few; D: .; V: TRBV13; J: TRBJ1-4; CDR3: CASSSRTYSTNEKLFF; DNA: TGTGCCAGCAGCTCCCGGACATACTCAACTAATGAAAAACTGTTTTTT
size: .; D: .; V: TRBV30; J: TRBJ1-1; CDR3: CAWRGTGDIEAFF; DNA: TGTGCCTGGAGGGGAACAGGAGATATCGAAGCTTTCTTT
size: .; D: TRBD1; V: TRBV10-3; J: TRBJ2-3; CDR3: CAIRRTGGTDTQYF; DNA: TGTGCCATCAGAAGGACAGGAGGCACAGATACGCAGTATTTT
size: .; D: .; V: TRBV30; J: TRBJ1-1; CDR3: CAWSVAGNTEAFF; DNA: TGTGCCTGGAGTGTAGCCGGGAACACTGAAGCTTTCTTT
size: few; D: .; V: TRBV6-6; J: TRBJ1-6; CDR3: CATLRDTWPRNSPLHF; DNA: TGTGCCACCCTCCGGGACACCTGGCCACGGAATTCACCCCTCCACTTT
size: .; D: TRBD1; V: TRBV10-1; J: TRBJ1-5; CDR3: CASSEPPGQVNQPQHF; DNA: TGCGCCAGCAGTGAGCCTCCGGGACAGGTGAATCAGCCCCAGCATTTT
size: .; D: .; V: TRBV11-2; J: TRBJ1-1; CDR3: CASSLASGVRNTEAFF; DNA: TGTGCCAGCAGCTTAGCCTCAGGGGTCCGGAACACTGAAGCTTTCTTT
size: .; D: .; V: TRBV4-2; J: TRBJ1-1; CDR3: CASSPRTEDTEAFF; DNA: TGTGCCAGCAGCCCTCGGACAGAGGACACTGAAGCTTTCTTT
size: .; D: .; V: TRBV30; J: TRBJ2-6; CDR3: CAWSGGAGANVLTF; DNA: TGTGCCTGGAGTGGGGGCGCTGGGGCCAACGTCCTGACTTTC
size: .; D: TRBD1; V: TRBV29-1; J: TRBJ2-1; CDR3: CSVGDGQGSRDEQFF; DNA: TGCAGCGTTGGCGACGGACAGGGTAGTAGGGATGAGCAGTTCTTC
size: .; D: .; V: TRBV27; J: TRBJ1-6; CDR3: CASSRTGYNSPLHF; DNA: TGTGCCAGCAGCCGAACGGGGTATAATTCACCCCTCCATTTT
size: .; D: TRBD1; V: TRBV6-1; J: TRBJ1-2; CDR3: CASRPWAGTVDGYTF; DNA: TGTGCCAGCAGACCCTGGGCCGGGACAGTCGATGGCTACACCTTC
size: .; D: .; V: TRBV28; J: TRBJ1-1; CDR3: CASSLEGRNTEAFF; DNA: TGTGCCAGCAGTTTAGAGGGAAGGAACACTGAAGCTTTCTTT
size: .; D: TRBD1; V: TRBV14; J: TRBJ2-7; CDR3: CASSPPGTGVYEQYF; DNA: TGTGCCAGCAGCCCACCCGGGACAGGGGTTTACGAGCAGTACTTC
size: once; D: .; V: TRBV11-2; J: TRBJ1-1; CDR3: CASTIREGTLGTEAFF; DNA: TGTGCCAGCACGATCCGGGAGGGAACCCTTGGAACTGAAGCTTTCTTT
size: .; D: TRBD2; V: TRBV6-1; J: TRBJ2-1; CDR3: CASQGLAGYNEQFF; DNA: TGTGCCAGCCAGGGACTAGCGGGGTACAATGAGCAGTTCTTC
size: .; D: TRBD1; V: TRBV27; J: TRBJ1-1; CDR3: CASSPGTGGGTEAFF; DNA: TGTGCCAGCAGTCCTGGGACAGGAGGGGGTACTGAAGCTTTCTTT
size: .; D: .; V: TRBV6-5; J: TRBJ1-2; CDR3: CASSRTPAGYGYTF; DNA: TGTGCCAGCAGTCGGACCCCGGCGGGCTATGGCTACACCTTC
size: .; D: .; V: TRBV21-1; J: TRBJ1-1; CDR3: CASSIRTGINMNTEAFF; DNA: TGTGCCAGCAGCATAAGGACAGGGATAAACATGAACACTGAAGCTTTCTTT
size: few; D: .; V: TRBV7-2; J: TRBJ2-5; CDR3: CASSLLAKETQYF; DNA: TGTGCCAGCAGCTTACTAGCCAAAGAGACCCAGTACTTC
size: .; D: .; V: TRBV5-4; J: TRBJ1-6; CDR3: CASSLSEAFSPLHF; DNA: TGTGCCAGCAGCTTGTCAGAGGCCTTTTCACCCCTCCACTTT
size: .; D: TRBD2; V: TRBV9; J: TRBJ2-3; CDR3: CASSVDVSGVPDTQYF; DNA: TGTGCCAGCAGCGTAGATGTTAGCGGGGTTCCAGATACGCAGTATTTT
size: .; D: .; V: TRBV7-9; J: TRBJ2-2; CDR3: CASRMLDRNTGELFF; DNA: TGTGCCAGCAGAATGCTAGATCGGAACACCGGGGAGCTGTTTTTT
size: .; D: TRBD1; V: TRBV19; J: TRBJ2-7; CDR3: CASSLGGGPYEQYF; DNA: TGTGCCAGTAGCTTAGGGGGCGGTCCCTACGAGCAGTACTTC
size: .; D: .; V: TRBV7-6; J: TRBJ2-5; CDR3: CASTPHRVNLEETQYF; DNA: TGTGCCAGCACCCCTCATCGGGTAAACCTAGAGGAGACCCAGTACTTC
size: .; D: TRBD1; V: TRBV7-7; J: TRBJ2-1; CDR3: CASSRDREPFNEQFF; DNA: TGTGCCAGCAGCCGGGACAGGGAGCCCTTCAATGAGCAGTTCTTC
size: .; D: .; V: TRBV9; J: TRBJ2-3; CDR3: CASSVVVGGTDTQYF; DNA: TGTGCCAGCAGCGTAGTGGTGGGCGGGACAGATACGCAGTATTTT
size: .; D: .; V: TRBV11-3; J: TRBJ2-1; CDR3: CASSLSTGDEQFF; DNA: TGTGCCAGCAGCTTATCGACGGGAGATGAGCAGTTCTTC
size: .; D: .; V: TRBV27; J: TRBJ1-6; CDR3: CASSFLQGSSSPLHF; DNA: TGTGCCAGCAGTTTCCTCCAGGGATCGAGTTCACCCCTCCACTTT
size: .; D: TRBD2; V: TRBV28; J: TRBJ2-7; CDR3: CATLLLAGDSYEQYF; DNA: TGTGCCACCTTGTTACTAGCGGGAGATTCCTACGAGCAGTACTTC
size: .; D: TRBD1; V: TRBV7-9; J: TRBJ1-5; CDR3: CASSLGSQGEGNQPQHF; DNA: TGTGCCAGCAGCTTAGGGTCTCAGGGGGAGGGCAATCAGCCCCAGCATTTT
size: .; D: .; V: TRBV5-1; J: TRBJ2-5; CDR3: CASSLFGESQETQYF; DNA: TGCGCCAGCAGCTTGTTCGGGGAAAGCCAAGAGACCCAGTACTTC
size: once; D: TRBD2; V: TRBV13; J: TRBJ2-5; CDR3: CASSLWTSGGQETQYF; DNA: TGTGCCAGCAGCTTGTGGACTAGCGGGGGACAAGAGACCCAGTACTTC
size: once; D: TRBD1; V: TRBV5-5; J: TRBJ1-5; CDR3: CASSQGQDSNQPQHF; DNA: TGTGCCAGCAGCCAGGGACAGGATAGCAATCAGCCCCAGCATTTT
size: .; D: .; V: TRBV29-1; J: TRBJ1-1; CDR3: CSVRLGAYTEAFF; DNA: TGCAGCGTCCGACTTGGAGCCTACACTGAAGCTTTCTTT
size: .; D: TRBD2; V: TRBV28; J: TRBJ2-7; CDR3: CASSLRLAGPYEQYF; DNA: TGTGCCAGCAGTTTACGGCTAGCGGGACCCTACGAGCAGTACTTC
size: .; D: .; V: TRBV19; J: TRBJ1-4; CDR3: CASSMRGALGEKLFF; DNA: TGTGCCAGTAGTATGCGTGGGGCGCTTGGGGAAAAACTGTTTTTT